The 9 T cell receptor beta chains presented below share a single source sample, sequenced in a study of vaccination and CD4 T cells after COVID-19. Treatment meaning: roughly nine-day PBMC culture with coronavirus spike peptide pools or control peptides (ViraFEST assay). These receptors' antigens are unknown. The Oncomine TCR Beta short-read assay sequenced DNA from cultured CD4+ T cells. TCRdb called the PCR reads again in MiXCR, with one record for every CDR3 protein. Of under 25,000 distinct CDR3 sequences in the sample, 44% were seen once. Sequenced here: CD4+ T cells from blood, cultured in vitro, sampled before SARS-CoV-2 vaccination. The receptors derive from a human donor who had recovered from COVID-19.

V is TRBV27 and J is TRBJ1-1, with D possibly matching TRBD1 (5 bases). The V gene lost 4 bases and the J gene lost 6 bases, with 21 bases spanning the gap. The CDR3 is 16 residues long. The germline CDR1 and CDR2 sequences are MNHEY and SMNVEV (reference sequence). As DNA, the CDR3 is TGTGCCAGCAGTTATGAACGGGCCGGGGGAATAGCTGAAGCTTTCTTT. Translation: CASSYERAGGIAEAFF.

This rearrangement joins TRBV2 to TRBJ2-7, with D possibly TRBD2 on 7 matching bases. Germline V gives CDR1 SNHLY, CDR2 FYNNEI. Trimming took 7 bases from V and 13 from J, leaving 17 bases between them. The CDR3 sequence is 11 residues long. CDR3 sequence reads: CASIDTTGGYF. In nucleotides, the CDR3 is TGTGCCAGCATAGACACCACGGGGGGCTACTTC.

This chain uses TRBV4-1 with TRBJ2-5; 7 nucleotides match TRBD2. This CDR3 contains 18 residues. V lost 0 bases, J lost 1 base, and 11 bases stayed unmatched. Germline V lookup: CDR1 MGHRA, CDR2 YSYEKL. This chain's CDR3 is CASSQEVSGANFQETQYF. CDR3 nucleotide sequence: TGCGCCAGCAGCCAAGAGGTCAGCGGGGCGAACTTCCAAGAGACCCAGTACTTC.

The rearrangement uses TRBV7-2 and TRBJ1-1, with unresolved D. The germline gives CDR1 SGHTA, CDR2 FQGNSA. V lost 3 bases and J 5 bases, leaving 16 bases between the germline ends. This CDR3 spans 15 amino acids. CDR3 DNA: TGTGCCAGCAGCTTTAATCGCGGTACTGGGACTGAAGCTTTCTTT. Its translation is CASSFNRGTGTEAFF.

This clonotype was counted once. CDR3 bases: TGTGCCAGCAGCTTAGGAGGGCCCCACACCGGGGAGCTGTTTTTT. Its translation is CASSLGGPHTGELFF. The V call is TRBV11-3, the J call TRBJ2-2; the D gene is possibly TRBD2 (5 bases). V shed 1 base and J shed 3 bases, with 9 bases lying between them. The CDR3 covers 15 residues. Germline CDR1 SGHNT, CDR2 YENEEA.

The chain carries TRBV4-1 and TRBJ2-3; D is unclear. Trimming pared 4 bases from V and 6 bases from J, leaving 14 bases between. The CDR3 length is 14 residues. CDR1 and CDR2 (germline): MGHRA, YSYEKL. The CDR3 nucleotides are TGCGCCAGCAGCCCGCCCGGGCCTGGTGATACGCAGTATTTT. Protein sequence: CASSPPGPGDTQYF.

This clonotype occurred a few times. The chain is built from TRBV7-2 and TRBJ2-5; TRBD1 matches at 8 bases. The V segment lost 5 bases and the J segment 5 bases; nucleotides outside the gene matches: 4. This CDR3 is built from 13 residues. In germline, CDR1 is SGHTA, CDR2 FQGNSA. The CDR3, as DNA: TGTGCCAGCAGCCTTGACAGGGGTGAGACCCAGTACTTC. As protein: CASSLDRGETQYF.

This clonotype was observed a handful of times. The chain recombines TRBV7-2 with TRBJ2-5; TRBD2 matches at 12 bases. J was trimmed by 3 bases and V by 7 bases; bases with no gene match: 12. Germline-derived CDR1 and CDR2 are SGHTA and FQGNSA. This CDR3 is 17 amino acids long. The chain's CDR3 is CASTPRLAGGSEETQYF. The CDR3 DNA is TGTGCCAGCACCCCCCGGCTAGCGGGAGGGAGTGAAGAGACCCAGTACTTC. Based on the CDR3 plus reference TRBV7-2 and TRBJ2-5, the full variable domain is GAGVSQSPSNKVTEKGKDVELRCDPISGHTALYWYRQSLGQGLEFLIYFQGNSAPDKSGLPSDRFSAERTGGSVSTLTIQRTQQEDSAVYLCASTPRLAGGSEETQYFGPGTRLLVL.

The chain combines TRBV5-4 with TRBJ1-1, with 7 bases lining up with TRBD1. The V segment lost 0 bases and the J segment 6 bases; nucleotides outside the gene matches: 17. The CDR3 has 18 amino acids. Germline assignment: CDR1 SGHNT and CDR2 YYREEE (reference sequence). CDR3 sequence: CASSLGGRLQGRGAEAFF. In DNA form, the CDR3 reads TGTGCCAGCAGCTTGGGCGGGAGGTTACAGGGGCGAGGGGCTGAAGCTTTCTTT.